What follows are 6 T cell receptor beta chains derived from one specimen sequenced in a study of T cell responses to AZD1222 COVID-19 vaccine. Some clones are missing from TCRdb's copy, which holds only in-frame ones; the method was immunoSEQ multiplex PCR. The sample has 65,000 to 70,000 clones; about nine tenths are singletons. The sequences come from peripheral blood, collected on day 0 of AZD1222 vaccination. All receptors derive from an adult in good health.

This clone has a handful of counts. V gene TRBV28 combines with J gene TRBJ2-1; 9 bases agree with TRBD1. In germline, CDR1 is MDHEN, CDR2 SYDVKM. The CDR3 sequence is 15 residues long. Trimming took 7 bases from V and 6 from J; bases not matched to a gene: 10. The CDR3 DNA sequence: TGTGCCAGCACTCCCGGGACAGGGATCACCAATGAGCAGTTCTTC. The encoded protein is CASTPGTGITNEQFF.

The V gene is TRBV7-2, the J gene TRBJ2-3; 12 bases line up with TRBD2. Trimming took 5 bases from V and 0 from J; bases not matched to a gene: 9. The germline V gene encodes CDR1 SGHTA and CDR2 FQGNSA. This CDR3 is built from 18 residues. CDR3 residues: CASSPGTSGWRSTDTQYF. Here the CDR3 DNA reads TGTGCCAGCAGCCCCGGGACTAGCGGGTGGCGGAGCACAGATACGCAGTATTTT.

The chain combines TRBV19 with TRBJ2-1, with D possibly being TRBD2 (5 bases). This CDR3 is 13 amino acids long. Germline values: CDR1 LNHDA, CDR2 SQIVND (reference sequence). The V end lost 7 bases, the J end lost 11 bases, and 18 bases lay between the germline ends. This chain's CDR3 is CASTPTSRDKQFF. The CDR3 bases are TGTGCCAGTACCCCAACCTCCCGGGATAAGCAGTTCTTC.

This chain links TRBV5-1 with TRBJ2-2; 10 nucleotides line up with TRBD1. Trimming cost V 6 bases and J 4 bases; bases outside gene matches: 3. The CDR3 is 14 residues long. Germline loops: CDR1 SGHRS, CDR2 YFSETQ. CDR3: CASTRQGATGELFF. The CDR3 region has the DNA TGCGCCAGCACAAGACAGGGGGCCACCGGGGAGCTGTTTTTT.

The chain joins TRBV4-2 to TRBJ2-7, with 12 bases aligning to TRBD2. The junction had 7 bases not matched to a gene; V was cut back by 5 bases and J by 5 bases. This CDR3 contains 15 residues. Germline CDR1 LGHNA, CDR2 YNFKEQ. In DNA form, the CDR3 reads TGTGCCAGCAGCTTGACTAGCGGGAGTGCGAACGAGCAGTACTTC. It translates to CASSLTSGSANEQYF.

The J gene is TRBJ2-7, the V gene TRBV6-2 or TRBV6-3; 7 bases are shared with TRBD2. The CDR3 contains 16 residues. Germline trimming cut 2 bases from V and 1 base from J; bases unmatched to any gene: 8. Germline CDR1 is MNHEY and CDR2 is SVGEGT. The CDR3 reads CASSYPQREGSYEQYF. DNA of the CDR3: TGTGCCAGCAGTTACCCCCAGCGGGAAGGATCCTACGAGCAGTACTTC.